This T cell receptor (beta chain) comes out of a study of cytomegalovirus exposure and HLA in healthy donors. About the study: For the approximately 410 genotyped donors, roughly 80% fell within the Caucasian-associated ancestry cluster. Whole-study findings and limits: A later analysis found that most CMV-associated TCR beta chains appeared HLA-restricted. Rare TCR sequences dominated, though some public TCRs recurred in many donors.

CDR3 length equals 14 residues. Germline V lookup: CDR1 SNHLY, CDR2 FYNNEI. V was shortened by 4 bases and J by 5 bases, with 12 bases between the two germline ends. Donors in the study were healthy people who gave bone marrow. Primers included in the PCR were 60 Vbeta and 13 Jbeta primers. TCRdb's copy holds only in-frame clones and misses some; the assay was immunoSEQ multiplex PCR. The table records more than 130,000 clones, around 82% of them present only once. With regard to this clone: Its antigen is still unknown.

Sequenced: PBMCs. This receptor was identified in a man aged 40-50 years in good health and CMV-seropositive. The V and J genes are TRBV2 and TRBJ1-5; TRBD1 is a possible D gene (5 bases). DNA of the CDR3: TGTGCCAGCAGTGTAACCCCGGGGGATCAGCCCCAGCATTTT. The encoded protein is CASSVTPGDQPQHF.